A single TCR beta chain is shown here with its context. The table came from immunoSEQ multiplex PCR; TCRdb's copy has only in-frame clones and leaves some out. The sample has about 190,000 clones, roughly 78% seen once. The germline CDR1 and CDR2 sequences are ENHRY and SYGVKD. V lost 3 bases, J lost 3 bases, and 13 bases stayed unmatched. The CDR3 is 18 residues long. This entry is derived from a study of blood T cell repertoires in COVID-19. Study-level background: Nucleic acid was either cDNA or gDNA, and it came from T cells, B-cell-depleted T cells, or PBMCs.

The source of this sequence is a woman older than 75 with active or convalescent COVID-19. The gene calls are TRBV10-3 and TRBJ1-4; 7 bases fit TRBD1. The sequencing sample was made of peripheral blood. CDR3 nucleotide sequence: TGTGCCATCAGTGATTTATATGACAGGGAAAACTCTAATGAAAAACTGTTTTTT. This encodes CAISDLYDRENSNEKLFF.